The 32 T cell receptor beta chains below come from one sample, sequenced in a study of cytomegalovirus exposure and HLA in healthy donors. Researchers ran the PCR with 60 Vbeta and 13 Jbeta primers. The repertoire was sequenced with immunoSEQ multiplex PCR; TCRdb's copy has only in-frame clones and lacks some. This sample yields tens of thousands of clones, of which about four fifths are seen a single time; 5.5% to 7% belongs to the top ten. The sequenced material came from PBMCs. These receptor sequences come from a young man in good health and CMV-seropositive.

The rearrangement links TRBV9 to TRBJ1-2, with TRBD1 matching 10 bases. With V trimmed by 3 bases and J by 8 bases, 4 bases remained unmatched. Per the germline V gene, CDR1 is SGDLS and CDR2 is YYNGEE. The CDR3 contains 13 residues. CDR3 bases: TGTGCCAGCAGCGGCGGGACAGGGGCCGGCTACACCTTC. It is translated as CASSGGTGAGYTF.

The chain joins TRBV11-2 to TRBJ2-7, with 7 bases lining up with TRBD2. Germline V gene lookup returns CDR1 SGHAT and CDR2 FQNNGV. The CDR3 has 15 residues. V shed 2 bases, J shed 12 bases, and the junction held 16 bases outside the gene matches. The CDR3 sequence is CASSLRGMSPGGSYF. In DNA, the CDR3 is TGTGCCAGCAGCTTACGAGGCATGAGTCCCGGGGGGTCGTACTTC. The variable domain in full, completed from reference TRBV11-2 and TRBJ2-7, reads EAGVAQSPRYKIIEKRQSVAFWCNPISGHATLYWYQQILGQGPKLLIQFQNNGVVDDSQLPKDRFSAERLKGVDSTLKIQPAKLEDSAVYLCASSLRGMSPGGSYFGPGTRLTVT.

The V gene is TRBV29-1, the J gene TRBJ1-2; D perhaps matches TRBD1 (5 bases). This CDR3 region has 15 residues. V was cut by 1 base and J by 4 bases, with 16 bases left in between. Germline assignment: CDR1 SQVTM and CDR2 ANQGSEA. In DNA form, the CDR3 reads TGCAGCGTTGAAGGACGGGGGGGGAGTGGCTATGGCTACACCTTC. This sequence encodes CSVEGRGGSGYGYTF.

The chain couples TRBV14 to TRBJ2-5; possibly TRBD2 for D (5 bases). CDR3 length: 15 amino acids. The germline gives CDR1 SGHDN, CDR2 FVKESK. Trimming shortened V by 7 bases and J by 6 bases, and 21 bases separated the two germline ends. The chain's CDR3 is CASNDEGRSAQTQYF. The CDR3 DNA reads TGTGCCAGCAACGATGAGGGAAGGAGTGCGCAGACCCAGTACTTC.

This clone was counted only a few times. The V and J genes are TRBV29-1 and TRBJ1-2; 7 bases line up with TRBD1. Trimming removed 7 bases from V and 1 base from J; junction bases left unmatched: 3. From germline, CDR1 is SQVTM and CDR2 ANQGSEA. There are 12 residues in the CDR3. CDR3 loop: CSGRQGNYGYTF. The CDR3 DNA follows: TGCAGCGGCCGACAGGGTAACTATGGCTACACCTTC.

This sequence joins TRBV6-4 and TRBJ1-1; D is undetermined. The V and J ends lost 6 bases and 5 bases respectively, with 16 bases between them. Germline V gives CDR1 MRHNA, CDR2 SNTAGT. This CDR3 has 14 residues. The CDR3 loop is CASSASGFITEAFF. CDR3 DNA sequence: TGTGCCAGCAGCGCATCGGGTTTTATTACTGAAGCTTTCTTT.

This chain connects TRBV29-1 to TRBJ1-4, with D unclear. Germline CDR1 is SQVTM and CDR2 is ANQGSEA. CDR3 length: 13 amino acids. V lost 5 bases, J lost 4 bases, and 11 bases lay in between. The DNA of the CDR3 is TGCAGCGTTCACGGAGGAAATAATGAAAAACTGTTTTTT. Translation gives CSVHGGNNEKLFF.

In this sample, this clone turned up once. The rearrangement uses TRBV4-1 and TRBJ2-5, with 10 bases fitting TRBD1. The J segment lost 4 bases and the V segment lost 4 bases, leaving 3 bases of the junction unmatched. CDR1 is MGHRA, CDR2 YSYEKL, per germline. The CDR3 totals 14 residues. The CDR3 sequence is CASSLGQGGETQYF. The CDR3 region has the DNA TGCGCCAGCAGCCTTGGACAGGGGGGAGAGACCCAGTACTTC.

The chain recombines TRBV6-4 with TRBJ2-3, with a tentative D call TRBD1 (6 bases). The CDR3 loop spans 13 amino acids. Per germline, CDR1 MRHNA and CDR2 SNTAGT. Between the trimmed V and J ends, which lost 0 bases and 9 bases, there was a span of 10 bases. Here the CDR3 reads CASSDSAGETQYF. The DNA of the CDR3 is TGTGCCAGCAGTGACTCCGCAGGGGAGACGCAGTATTTT.

The chain uses TRBV4-1 and TRBJ2-1; 9 nucleotides align to TRBD2. With V trimmed by 2 bases and J by 6 bases, 14 bases remained unmatched. Germline CDR1 is MGHRA and CDR2 is YSYEKL. The CDR3 totals 18 residues. The CDR3 DNA reads TGCGCCAGCAGCCAACCAGCCCCGGGGGCGGGAGGGCCCAATGAGCAGTTCTTC. It translates to CASSQPAPGAGGPNEQFF.

This clone was detected once. The rearrangement links TRBV28 to TRBJ2-7; the match to TRBD2 covers 7 bases. The CDR3 sequence is 14 residues long. The V gene end was trimmed by 8 bases and the J gene end by 7 bases; junction bases not matched to a gene: 14. Germline CDR1 is MDHEN and CDR2 is SYDVKM. This CDR3 reads CASDEVGGRSEQYF. CDR3 nucleotide sequence: TGTGCCAGCGACGAGGTGGGCGGGAGAAGTGAGCAGTACTTC.

The chain joins TRBV7-2 to TRBJ2-1, with TRBD2 matching 9 bases. Germline V lookup: CDR1 SGHTA, CDR2 FQGNSA. With V trimmed by 3 bases and J by 8 bases, 5 bases remained unmatched. This CDR3 is built from 14 residues. The chain's CDR3 is CASSLGLARHEQFF. The DNA for the CDR3 is TGTGCCAGCAGCTTGGGACTAGCAAGGCATGAGCAGTTCTTC.

The CDR3 protein is CASSPRDKSYEQYF. In DNA form, the CDR3 reads TGTGCCAGCAGCCCTCGGGACAAGTCCTACGAGCAGTACTTC. V gene TRBV9 combines with J gene TRBJ2-7, with D possibly matching TRBD1 (6 bases). This CDR3 comprises 14 residues. Trimming left V 4 bases short and J 1 base short, with 12 bases between. Germline CDR1 is SGDLS and CDR2 is YYNGEE.

The chain uses TRBV6-1 and TRBJ1-1; D ambiguous. The V and J ends lost 1 base and 4 bases respectively, with 10 bases between them. Germline V gives CDR1 MNHNS, CDR2 SASEGT. This CDR3 region has 14 residues. The CDR3 DNA is TGTGCCAGCAGTGAAGACCCTAATAGCACTGAAGCTTTCTTT. Protein: CASSEDPNSTEAFF.

The chain is built from TRBV7-3 and TRBJ2-1, with a possible D match to TRBD1 (6 bases). Trimming removed 5 bases at V and 9 bases at J, with 8 bases between. The CDR3 is made up of 11 amino acids. Germline V lookup: CDR1 SGHTA, CDR2 FQGTGA. In DNA form, the CDR3 reads TGTGCCAGCAGCGGGGGCCCTGAGCAGTTCTTC. It codes for CASSGGPEQFF.

V is TRBV2 and J is TRBJ2-1; 11 bases match TRBD2. Per germline, CDR1 SNHLY and CDR2 FYNNEI. The CDR3 covers 20 residues. The trim removed 2 bases at V and 2 bases at J, leaving 14 bases unmatched. DNA for the CDR3: TGTGCCAGCAGTGAAAGTAGGCTAGCGGGAGGATCTTCGGCCTACAATGAGCAGTTCTTC. Its protein is CASSESRLAGGSSAYNEQFF.

The chain combines TRBV28 with TRBJ2-7; 7 bases line up with TRBD1. J lost 8 bases, V lost 4 bases, and 11 bases had no gene match. Germline loops: CDR1 MDHEN, CDR2 SYDVKM. CDR3 size: 14 residues. This CDR3 is CASSSGQVSSQQYF. CDR3 DNA sequence: TGTGCCAGCAGTTCAGGACAGGTTTCGAGTCAGCAGTACTTC.

This clone was seen more than once but under ten times. The CDR3 here is CASSYQGSYGYTF. CDR3 sequence (DNA): TGTGCCAGCAGTTACCAGGGGTCCTATGGCTACACCTTC. The rearrangement links TRBV27 to TRBJ1-2; maybe TRBD1 (6 bases). The CDR3 is made up of 13 amino acids. Germline values: CDR1 MNHEY, CDR2 SMNVEV (reference sequence). V was cut by 4 bases and J by 4 bases, with 10 bases left in between.

This chain joins TRBV6-4 and TRBJ1-5, with D tentatively TRBD1 (5 bases). Per germline, CDR1 MRHNA and CDR2 SNTAGT. There are 14 residues in the CDR3. V lost 0 bases, J lost 7 bases, and 10 bases lay in between. The CDR3 protein is CASSDSGGSQPQHF. CDR3 bases: TGTGCCAGCAGTGACTCGGGGGGTTCGCAGCCCCAGCATTTT.

This chain uses TRBV25-1 with TRBJ2-7, with TRBD2 matching over 7 bases. From germline, CDR1 is MGHDK and CDR2 SYGVNS. There are 15 residues in the CDR3. The ends lost 7 bases at V and 3 bases at J; junction bases unmatched: 12. The CDR3 reads CASTPLGGSNYEQYF. In nucleotides, the CDR3 is TGTGCCAGCACTCCCCTCGGCGGGAGCAACTACGAGCAGTACTTC.

The chain is built from TRBV7-2 and TRBJ2-3; 11 nucleotides align to TRBD2. CDR3 length: 15 residues. Germline loops: CDR1 SGHTA, CDR2 FQGNSA. After removal of 5 bases from V and 2 bases from J, the junction contained 3 bases not matched to a gene. CDR3 coding DNA: TGTGCCAGCAGCCCGACTAGCGGGATCACAGATACGCAGTATTTT. It specifies CASSPTSGITDTQYF. The entire variable domain, with the rest obtained from reference TRBV7-2 and TRBJ2-3, is as follows: GAGVSQSPSNKVTEKGKDVELRCDPISGHTALYWYRQSLGQGLEFLIYFQGNSAPDKSGLPSDRFSAERTGGSVSTLTIQRTQQEDSAVYLCASSPTSGITDTQYFGPGTRLTVL.

The chain employs TRBV29-1 and TRBJ1-3; no definite D call. The CDR3 is 15 residues long. V lost 7 bases and J 2 bases, leaving 18 bases between the germline ends. Germline V gene lookup returns CDR1 SQVTM and CDR2 ANQGSEA. Here the CDR3 reads CSAAWAGFAGNTIYF. The CDR3 region has the DNA TGCAGCGCCGCGTGGGCAGGCTTTGCTGGAAACACCATATATTTT.

This rearrangement joins TRBV28 to TRBJ2-7; D is ambiguous. There are 15 residues in the CDR3. Trimming removed 5 bases at V and 4 bases at J, with 18 bases between. Per germline, CDR1 MDHEN and CDR2 SYDVKM. CDR3 protein: CASSPLPRPGYEQYF. The CDR3 bases are TGTGCCAGCAGTCCCCTGCCTCGCCCCGGGTACGAGCAGTACTTC.

The chain couples TRBV29-1 to TRBJ2-5; no firm D call. CDR1 is SQVTM, CDR2 ANQGSEA, per germline. Trimming removed 4 bases at V and 5 bases at J, with 11 bases between. CDR3 length equals 12 residues. The CDR3 loop reads CSVAVQWETQYF. The CDR3, as DNA: TGCAGCGTTGCCGTACAGTGGGAGACCCAGTACTTC. The full variable domain, in which reference TRBV29-1 and TRBJ2-5 provide the parts outside the CDR3, is SAVISQKPSRDICQRGTSLTIQCQVDSQVTMMFWYRQQPGQSLTLIATANQGSEATYESGFVIDKFPISRPNLTFSTLTVSNMSPEDSSIYLCSVAVQWETQYFGPGTRLLVL.

The chain recombines TRBV6-6 with TRBJ2-3, with 7 bases identical to TRBD2. The V and J ends lost 5 bases and 8 bases, in that order; junction bases with no gene match: 1. This CDR3 spans 11 amino acids. Germline V lookup: CDR1 MNHNY, CDR2 SVGAGI (reference sequence). CDR3 region: CASSREGTQYF. Written as DNA, the CDR3 is TGTGCCAGCAGTAGGGAGGGTACGCAGTATTTT.

The V and J genes are TRBV10-3 and TRBJ2-3; 7 nucleotides agree with TRBD1. Per germline, CDR1 ENHRY and CDR2 SYGVKD. The trim removed 4 bases at V and 6 bases at J, leaving 7 bases unmatched. The CDR3 consists of 14 residues. The CDR3 loop is CAISGVGGVDTQYF. The CDR3 DNA sequence: TGTGCCATCAGTGGTGTAGGGGGCGTCGATACGCAGTATTTT.

This rearrangement joins TRBV2 to TRBJ2-3; 9 nucleotides line up with TRBD2. The junction had 8 bases not matched to a gene; V was cut back by 1 base and J by 6 bases. The CDR3 is 16 residues long. The germline V gene encodes CDR1 SNHLY and CDR2 FYNNEI. The CDR3 reads CASSEEVAGALDTQYF. As DNA, the CDR3 is TGTGCCAGCAGTGAAGAGGTAGCGGGGGCTCTTGATACGCAGTATTTT. Based on the CDR3 plus reference TRBV2 and TRBJ2-3, the full variable domain is EPEVTQTPSHQVTQMGQEVILRCVPISNHLYFYWYRQILGQKVEFLVSFYNNEISEKSEIFDDQFSVERPDGSNFTLKIRSTKLEDSAMYFCASSEEVAGALDTQYFGPGTRLTVL.

The chain joins TRBV14 to TRBJ2-7; D is perhaps TRBD1 (6 bases). The germline CDR1 and CDR2 sequences are SGHDN and FVKESK. V gave up 3 bases and J gave up 3 bases, with 12 bases separating them. The CDR3 length is 14 residues. The CDR3 DNA is TGTGCCAGCAGCCAGGACAGTCTTGACTACGAGCAGTACTTC. Encoded protein: CASSQDSLDYEQYF.

V is TRBV6-1 and J is TRBJ2-5; D is uncertain. Trimming stripped 7 bases from V and 5 bases from J, with 8 bases between. CDR3 length: 11 amino acids. Looked up from germline, CDR1 is MNHNS and CDR2 is SASEGT. As DNA, the CDR3 is TGTGCCAGCAACACCAGGGAGACCCAGTACTTC. Protein product: CASNTRETQYF.

This chain's CDR3 is CASSVTAGDYEQFF. In DNA form, the CDR3 reads TGTGCCAGCAGCGTTACTGCGGGAGACTATGAGCAGTTCTTC. This rearrangement joins TRBV9 to TRBJ2-1; 7 bases map to TRBD2. The trim removed 2 bases at V and 8 bases at J, leaving 7 bases unmatched. Germline CDR1 SGDLS, CDR2 YYNGEE. The CDR3 contains 14 residues.

This chain links TRBV6-1 with TRBJ2-3; D perhaps matches TRBD2 (5 bases). V was pared by 7 bases and J by 2 bases, with 16 bases between. CDR3 size: 15 residues. CDR1 is MNHNS and CDR2 is SASEGT in the germline V gene. The CDR3 DNA reads TGTGCCAGCACCCGAGAGAGGGCTCTCACAGATACGCAGTATTTT. This gives the protein CASTRERALTDTQYF.

The chain carries TRBV29-1 and TRBJ2-7, with D possibly TRBD1 on 6 matching bases. Trimming cost V 7 bases and J 1 base, with 17 bases left between them. The CDR3 consists of 14 residues. CDR1 SQVTM and CDR2 ANQGSEA come from the germline V gene. The CDR3 loop is CSAAADRASYEQYF. For the CDR3, the DNA is TGCAGCGCTGCAGCGGACAGAGCGTCCTACGAGCAGTACTTC.